The sequence of this T cell receptor beta chain was determined in a study of T cell repertoires in cytomegalovirus infection. About the research overall: Public TCR beta signatures indicated both CMV infection and matching HLA type. Study results and caveats: People with CMV and the relevant HLA were identified by cumulative public TCR beta family frequency.

A note on this clonotype: Its antigen is as yet unknown.

TCRdb independently ran MiXCR on the reads; one entry per CDR3 protein. The profile shows 80,000 or so distinct CDR3 sequences, more than 20% of them singletons. The TCR sequence derives from a human donor in good health (CMV status not recorded). Some clones in this sample may be carry-over from other donors' samples. The material sequenced was CD8+ T cells from cultured PBMCs, taken from culture after CMV antigen stimulation.

Written as DNA, the CDR3 is TGTGCCAGCACTTTTGAGGTTGGGACAGGGGGCAATCAGCCCCAGCATTTT. The encoded protein is CASTFEVGTGGNQPQHF. The gene calls are TRBV6-1 and TRBJ1-5, with TRBD1 identical over 10 bases. The CDR3 totals 17 residues. V trimming: 7 bases; J trimming: 2 bases; junction bases outside the gene matches: 11. Per germline, CDR1 MNHNS and CDR2 SASEGT.